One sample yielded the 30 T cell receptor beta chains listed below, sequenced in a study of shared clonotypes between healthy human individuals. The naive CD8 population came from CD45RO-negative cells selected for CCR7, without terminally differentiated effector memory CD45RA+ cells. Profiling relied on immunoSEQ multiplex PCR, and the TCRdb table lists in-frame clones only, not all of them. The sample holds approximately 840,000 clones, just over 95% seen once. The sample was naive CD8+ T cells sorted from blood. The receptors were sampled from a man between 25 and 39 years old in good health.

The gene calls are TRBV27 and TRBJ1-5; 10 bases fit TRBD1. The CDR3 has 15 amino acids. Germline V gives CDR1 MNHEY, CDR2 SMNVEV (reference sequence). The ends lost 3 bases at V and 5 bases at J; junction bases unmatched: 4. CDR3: CASSLRTGGDQPQHF. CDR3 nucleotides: TGTGCCAGCAGTTTGAGGACAGGGGGGGATCAGCCCCAGCATTTT.

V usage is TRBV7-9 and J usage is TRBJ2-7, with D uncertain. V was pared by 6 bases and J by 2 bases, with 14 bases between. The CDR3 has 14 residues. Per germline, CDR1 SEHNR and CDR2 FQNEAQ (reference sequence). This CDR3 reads CASRGSESPYEQYF. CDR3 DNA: TGTGCCAGCAGAGGTTCGGAGAGCCCCTACGAGCAGTACTTC.

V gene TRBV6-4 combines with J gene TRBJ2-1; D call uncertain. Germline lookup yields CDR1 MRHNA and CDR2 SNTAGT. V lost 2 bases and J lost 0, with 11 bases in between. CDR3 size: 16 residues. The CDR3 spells CASSDQSSGSYNEQFF. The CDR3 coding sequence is TGTGCCAGCAGTGACCAATCTTCAGGCTCCTACAATGAGCAGTTCTTC.

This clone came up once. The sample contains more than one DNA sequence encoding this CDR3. CDR3: CASSVELGNTDTQYF. Written as DNA, the CDR3 is TGTGCCAGCAGCGTAGAGTTGGGAAATACAGATACGCAGTATTTT. The chain joins TRBV9 to TRBJ2-3; no definite D call. Germline CDR1 SGDLS, CDR2 YYNGEE. V lost 0 bases and J lost 3, with 11 bases in between. The CDR3 sequence is 15 residues long. Full variable domain (missing parts from reference TRBV9 and TRBJ2-3): DSGVTQTPKHLITATGQRVTLRCSPRSGDLSVYWYQQSLDQGLQFLIQYYNGEERAKGNILERFSAQQFPDLHSELNLSSLELGDSALYFCASSVELGNTDTQYFGPGTRLTVL.

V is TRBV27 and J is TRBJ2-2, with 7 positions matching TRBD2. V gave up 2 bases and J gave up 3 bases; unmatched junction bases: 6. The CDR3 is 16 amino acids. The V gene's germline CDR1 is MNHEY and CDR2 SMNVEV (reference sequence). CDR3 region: CASSLGSGVYTGELFF. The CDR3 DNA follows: TGTGCCAGCAGTTTAGGGAGCGGGGTCTACACCGGGGAGCTGTTTTTT.

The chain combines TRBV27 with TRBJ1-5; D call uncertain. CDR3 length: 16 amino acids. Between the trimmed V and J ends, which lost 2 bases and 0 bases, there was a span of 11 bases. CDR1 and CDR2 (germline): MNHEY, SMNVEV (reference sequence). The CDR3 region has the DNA TGTGCCAGCAGTTTAACCGACCCATATAGCAATCAGCCCCAGCATTTT. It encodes CASSLTDPYSNQPQHF.

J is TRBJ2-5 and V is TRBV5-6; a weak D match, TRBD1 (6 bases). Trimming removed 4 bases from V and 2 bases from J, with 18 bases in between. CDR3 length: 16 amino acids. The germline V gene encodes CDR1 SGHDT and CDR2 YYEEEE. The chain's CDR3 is CASSGFRGGWQETQYF. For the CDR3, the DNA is TGTGCCAGCAGCGGATTTCGTGGGGGCTGGCAAGAGACCCAGTACTTC.

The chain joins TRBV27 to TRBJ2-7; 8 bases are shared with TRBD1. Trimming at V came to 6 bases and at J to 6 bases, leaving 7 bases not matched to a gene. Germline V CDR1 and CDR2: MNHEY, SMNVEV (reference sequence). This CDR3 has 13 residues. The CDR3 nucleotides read TGTGCCAGCAGCGAGACAGGGGAGGTCGAGCAGTACTTC. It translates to CASSETGEVEQYF.

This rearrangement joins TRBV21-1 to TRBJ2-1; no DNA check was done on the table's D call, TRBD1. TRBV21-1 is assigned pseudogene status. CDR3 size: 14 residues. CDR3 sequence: CASTRTGSYNEQFF. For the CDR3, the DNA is TGTGCCAGCACGCGGACAGGATCCTACAATGAGCAGTTCTTC.

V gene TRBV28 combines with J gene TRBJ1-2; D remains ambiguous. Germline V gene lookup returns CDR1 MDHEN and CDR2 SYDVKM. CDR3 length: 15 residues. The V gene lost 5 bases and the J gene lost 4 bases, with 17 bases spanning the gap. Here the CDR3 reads CASSPSSQPTYGYTF. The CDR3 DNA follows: TGTGCCAGCAGTCCATCTTCCCAGCCAACCTATGGCTACACCTTC.

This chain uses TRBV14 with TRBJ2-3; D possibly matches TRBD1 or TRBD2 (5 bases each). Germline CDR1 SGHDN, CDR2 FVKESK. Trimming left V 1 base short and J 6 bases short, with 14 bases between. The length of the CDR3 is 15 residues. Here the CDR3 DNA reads TGTGCCAGCAGCCAAGGAGGGGATAGTCTCGATACGCAGTATTTT. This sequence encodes CASSQGGDSLDTQYF.

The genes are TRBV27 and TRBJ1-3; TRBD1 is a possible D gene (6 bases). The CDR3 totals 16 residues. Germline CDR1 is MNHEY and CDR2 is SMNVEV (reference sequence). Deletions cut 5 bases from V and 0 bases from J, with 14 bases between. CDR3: CASSPTGPTSGNTIYF. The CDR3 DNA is TGTGCCAGCAGTCCGACAGGACCTACCTCTGGAAACACCATATATTTT.

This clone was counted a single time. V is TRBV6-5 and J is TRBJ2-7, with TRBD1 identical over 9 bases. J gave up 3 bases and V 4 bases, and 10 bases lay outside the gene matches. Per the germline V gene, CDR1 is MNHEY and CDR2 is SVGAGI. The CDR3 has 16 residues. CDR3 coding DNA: TGTGCCAGCAGTTCCTTTTCGGGACAGGGACACTACGAGCAGTACTTC. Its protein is CASSSFSGQGHYEQYF.

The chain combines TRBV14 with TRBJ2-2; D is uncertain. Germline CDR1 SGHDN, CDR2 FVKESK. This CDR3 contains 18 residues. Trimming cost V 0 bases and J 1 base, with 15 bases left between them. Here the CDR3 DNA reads TGTGCCAGCAGCCAAGATCTAGACGCCCATCTGAACACCGGGGAGCTGTTTTTT. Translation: CASSQDLDAHLNTGELFF.

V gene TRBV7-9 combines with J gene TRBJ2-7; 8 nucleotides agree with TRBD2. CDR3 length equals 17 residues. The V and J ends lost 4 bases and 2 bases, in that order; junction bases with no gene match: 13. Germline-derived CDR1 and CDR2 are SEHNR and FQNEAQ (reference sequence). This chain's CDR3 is CASSSKSGLARPYEQYF. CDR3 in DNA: TGTGCCAGCAGCTCAAAGTCTGGACTAGCAAGACCCTACGAGCAGTACTTC.

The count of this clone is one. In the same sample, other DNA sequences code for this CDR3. As DNA, the CDR3 is TGTGCCAGCAGTCAGGGGGGCAATCAGCCCCAGCATTTT. The encoded protein is CASSQGGNQPQHF. The genes are TRBV6-5 and TRBJ1-5; 7 positions match TRBD1. The CDR3 is 13 amino acids. The trim removed 5 bases at V and 2 bases at J, leaving 0 bases unmatched. Germline CDR1 and CDR2: MNHEY and SVGAGI.

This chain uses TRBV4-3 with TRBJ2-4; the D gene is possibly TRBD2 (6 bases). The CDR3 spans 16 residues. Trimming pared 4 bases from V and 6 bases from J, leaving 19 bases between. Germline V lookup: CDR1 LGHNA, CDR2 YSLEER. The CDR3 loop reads CASSPTTPSVGNIQYF. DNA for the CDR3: TGCGCCAGCAGCCCCACCACCCCTAGCGTCGGAAACATTCAGTACTTC.

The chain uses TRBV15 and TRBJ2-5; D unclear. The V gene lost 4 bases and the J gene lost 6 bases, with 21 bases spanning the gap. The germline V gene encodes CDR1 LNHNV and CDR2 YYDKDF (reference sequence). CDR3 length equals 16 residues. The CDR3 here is CATSNGPPLNLKTQYF. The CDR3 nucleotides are TGTGCCACCAGCAACGGTCCCCCACTAAATCTAAAGACCCAGTACTTC. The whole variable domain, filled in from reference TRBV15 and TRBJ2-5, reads DAMVIQNPRYQVTQFGKPVTLSCSQTLNHNVMYWYQQKSSQAPKLLFHYYDKDFNNEADTPDNFQSRRPNTSFCFLDIRSPGLGDTAMYLCATSNGPPLNLKTQYFGPGTRLLVL.

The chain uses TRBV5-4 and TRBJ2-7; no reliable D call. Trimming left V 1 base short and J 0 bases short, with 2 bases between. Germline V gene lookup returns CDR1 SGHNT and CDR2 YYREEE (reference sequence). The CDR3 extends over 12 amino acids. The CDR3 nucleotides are TGTGCCAGCAGCTTGTTCTCCTACGAGCAGTACTTC. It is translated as CASSLFSYEQYF.

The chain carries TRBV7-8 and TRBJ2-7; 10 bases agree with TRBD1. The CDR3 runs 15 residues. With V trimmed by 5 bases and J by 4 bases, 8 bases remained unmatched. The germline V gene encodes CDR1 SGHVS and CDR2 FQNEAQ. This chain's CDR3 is CASSPAGTGDYEQYF. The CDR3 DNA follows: TGTGCCAGCAGCCCCGCGGGGACAGGGGATTACGAGCAGTACTTC.

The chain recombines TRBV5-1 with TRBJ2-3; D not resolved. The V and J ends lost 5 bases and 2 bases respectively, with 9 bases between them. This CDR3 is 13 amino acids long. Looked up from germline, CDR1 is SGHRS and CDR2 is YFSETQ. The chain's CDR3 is CASRGSYTDTQYF. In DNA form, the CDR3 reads TGCGCCAGCAGGGGGTCGTACACAGATACGCAGTATTTT.

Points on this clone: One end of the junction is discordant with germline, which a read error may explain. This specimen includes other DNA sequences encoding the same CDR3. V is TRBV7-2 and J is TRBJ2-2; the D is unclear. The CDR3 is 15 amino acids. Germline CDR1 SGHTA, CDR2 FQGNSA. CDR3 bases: TGTGCCAGCAGTTTAGTCTGGGGGAACACCGGGGAGCTGTTTTTT. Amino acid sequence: CASSLVWGNTGELFF.

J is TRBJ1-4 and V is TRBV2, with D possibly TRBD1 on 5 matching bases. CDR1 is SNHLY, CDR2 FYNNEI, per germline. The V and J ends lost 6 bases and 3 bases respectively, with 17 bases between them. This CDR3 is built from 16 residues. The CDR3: CASSSQRGLPNEKLFF. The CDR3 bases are TGTGCCAGCAGCAGTCAGAGGGGCCTACCTAATGAAAAACTGTTTTTT.

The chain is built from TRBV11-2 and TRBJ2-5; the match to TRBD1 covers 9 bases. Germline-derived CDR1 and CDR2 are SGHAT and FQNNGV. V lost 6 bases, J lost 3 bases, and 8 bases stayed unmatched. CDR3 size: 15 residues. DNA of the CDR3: TGTGCCAGCAGTCATAGACAGGGGGGAGAAGAGACCCAGTACTTC. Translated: CASSHRQGGEETQYF.

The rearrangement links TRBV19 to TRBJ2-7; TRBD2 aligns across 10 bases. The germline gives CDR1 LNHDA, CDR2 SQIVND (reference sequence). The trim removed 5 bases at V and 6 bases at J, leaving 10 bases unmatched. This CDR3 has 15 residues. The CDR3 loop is CASSFSGRDLREQYF. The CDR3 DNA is TGTGCCAGTAGTTTCAGCGGGAGGGACCTTCGCGAGCAGTACTTC.

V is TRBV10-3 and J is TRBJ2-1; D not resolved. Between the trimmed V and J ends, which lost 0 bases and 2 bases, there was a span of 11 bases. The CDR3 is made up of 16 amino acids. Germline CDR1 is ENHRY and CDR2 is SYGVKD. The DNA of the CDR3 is TGTGCCATCAGTGAGTCGGTAGCCACTACCTACAATGAGCAGTTCTTC. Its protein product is CAISESVATTYNEQFF.

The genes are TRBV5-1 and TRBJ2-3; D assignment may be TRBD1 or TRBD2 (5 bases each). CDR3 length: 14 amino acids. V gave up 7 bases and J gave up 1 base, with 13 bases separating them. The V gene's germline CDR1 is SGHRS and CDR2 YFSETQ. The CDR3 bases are TGCGCCAGCCTACAGGTCGGGGGCACAGATACGCAGTATTTT. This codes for CASLQVGGTDTQYF.

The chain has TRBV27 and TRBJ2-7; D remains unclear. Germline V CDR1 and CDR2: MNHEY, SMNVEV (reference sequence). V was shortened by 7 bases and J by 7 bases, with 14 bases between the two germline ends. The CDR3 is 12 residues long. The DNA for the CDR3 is TGTGCCAGCATGGGAAACTCGTGGGAGCAGTACTTC. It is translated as CASMGNSWEQYF.

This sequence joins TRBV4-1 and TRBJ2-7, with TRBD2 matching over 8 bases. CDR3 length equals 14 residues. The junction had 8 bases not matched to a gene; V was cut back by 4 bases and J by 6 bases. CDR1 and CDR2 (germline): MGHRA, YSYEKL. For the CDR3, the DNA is TGCGCCAGCAGCCCGGGACTAGTTTACGTCGAGCAGTACTTC. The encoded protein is CASSPGLVYVEQYF.

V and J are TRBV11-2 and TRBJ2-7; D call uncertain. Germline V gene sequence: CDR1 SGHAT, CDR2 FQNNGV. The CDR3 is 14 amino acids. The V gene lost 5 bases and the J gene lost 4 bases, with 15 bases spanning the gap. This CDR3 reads CASSQRLGSYEQYF. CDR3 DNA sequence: TGTGCCAGCAGCCAGAGACTGGGATCGTACGAGCAGTACTTC. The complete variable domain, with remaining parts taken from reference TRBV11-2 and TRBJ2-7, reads EAGVAQSPRYKIIEKRQSVAFWCNPISGHATLYWYQQILGQGPKLLIQFQNNGVVDDSQLPKDRFSAERLKGVDSTLKIQPAKLEDSAVYLCASSQRLGSYEQYFGPGTRLTVT.